The present T cell receptor beta chain was sequenced within a study of T cells in Graves' hyperthyroidism and ophthalmopathy. This CDR3 comprises 14 residues. Germline V gene sequence: CDR1 PRHDT, CDR2 FYEKMQ (reference sequence). Germline trimming cut 5 bases from V and 7 bases from J; bases unmatched to any gene: 11. From RNA transcripts, TCR beta CDR3 regions were amplified. The TCR CDR3 was amplified in a first-round RT-PCR using the HTBI primer set. TCRdb independently ran MiXCR on the multiplex PCR reads; one entry per CDR3 protein. The sample holds fewer than 750,000 distinct CDR3 sequences, around 45% seen once.

Material for sequencing was peripheral blood or thyroid tissue (not recorded which). This receptor was identified in a woman younger than 30 with Graves' hyperthyroidism. V and J are TRBV13 and TRBJ2-7; 7 bases agree with TRBD2. The DNA of the CDR3 is TGTGCCAGCAGCAAGGGACTACCCAGCAGGGAGCAGTACTTC. As protein: CASSKGLPSREQYF. Looking up the rest from reference TRBV13 and TRBJ2-7 gives the full variable domain: AAGVIQSPRHLIKEKRETATLKCYPIPRHDTVYWYQQGPGQDPQFLISFYEKMQSDKGSIPDRFSAQQFSDYHSELNMSSLELGDSALYFCASSKGLPSREQYFGPGTRLTVT.